Listed below are T cell receptor delta chains from one sample, sequenced in a study of Vδ1+ human thymocytes. TCRdb reanalysed the multiplex PCR reads via CATT. The sample lists about 58,000 delta-chain clones; about 14% were seen once. Sequences were obtained from Vdelta1+ gamma-delta thymocytes from the thymus. Receptor source: a girl under two years old who had congenital heart surgery. The conserved cysteine and the conserved F or W are not part of the CDR3 here. A D gene is named only where the DNA matches it firmly.

d_call	v_call	cdr3_aa
TRDD3	TRDV1	ALGELWTPRRVLGDYTDKLI
TRDD3	TRDV1	ALKMGDWGIQTDKLI
TRDD3	TRDV1	ALGEPRCVRGISYHLDGGYAVYTDKLI
TRDD3	TRDV1	ALGETQSRPFGGPNRSDKLI
TRDD3	TRDV1	ALGERTWDWGIHHPNSSTDKLI
TRDD3	TRDV1	ALGVRLPVARVLGDKEFADKLI
TRDD3	TRDV1	ALGDLPGDLHDYTDKLI
TRDD3	TRDV1	ALGEGSPPQVLGVHIDTDKLI
.	TRDV1	ALGETVSYTVTGGPYTDKLI
TRDD3	TRDV1	ALGERLLGEIRDDKPI
.	TRDV1	ALGELDGFQRGPRGTGLI
TRDD3	TRDV1	ALGNRGYWGILYTDKLI
TRDD2	TRDV1	ALGAIIRPSYSTGADKLI
TRDD3	TRDV1	ALGEQADGGHQEGNTDKLI
TRDD3	TRDV1	ALGEMGAALGTGGQDKLI
TRDD3	TRAV29/DV5	AASKPSRGLPPYWGITYTDKLI
TRDD3	TRDV1	ALGGGQWGMGYTDKLI
.	TRDV1	ALGSPPFPDLYTDKLI
.	TRAV29/DV5	SVLLCSEDFLRYWGPFFGDKLI
TRDD3	TRDV1	ALGERPYRWGYTADKLI
.	TRDV1	ALGVGGTDKLI
.	TRDV1	ALGKGRVTDKLI
.	TRDV1	ALGEPSFPTRGYRSSDKLI
.	TRDV1	ALGEAPPSLRGDAYTDKLI
TRDD3	TRDV1	ALGGRPSLGVDTDKLI